This T cell receptor (beta chain) was profiled in a study of blood T cell repertoires in COVID-19. At the level of the study: Researchers got acute and convalescent COVID-19 samples from the United States, Italy and Spain.

The CDR3 consists of 17 residues. The V gene end was trimmed by 5 bases and the J gene end by 0 bases; junction bases not matched to a gene: 4. CDR1 is PRHDT and CDR2 is FYEKMQ in the germline V gene (reference sequence). In Seattle, patients joined the study during active infection and were tracked longitudinally. In the original processing: Scientists estimated how many nucleated cells there were by amplifying reference gene primers. Method: immunoSEQ multiplex PCR; TCRdb's copy keeps in-frame clones and lacks some. That table is the source of V, J and clone size, and D and trimming were worked out from the DNA. The sample consists of 55,000 or so clones, over 80% of them appearing once.

The sample taken for sequencing was peripheral blood. The chain carries TRBV13 and TRBJ2-5, with 15 bases that match TRBD2. The sequence came from a man aged 35 to 55 with COVID-19, enrolled during active disease. CDR3 sequence reads: CASSHGLAGGYQETQYF. CDR3 nucleotides: TGTGCCAGCAGCCATGGACTAGCGGGAGGGTACCAAGAGACCCAGTACTTC.